One and the same sample provided the 26 T cell receptor beta chains below, sequenced in a study of long-term antiretroviral therapy in people with HIV. Survey-level resolution applied to immunoSEQ assay v3.0. TCRdb's copy holds only in-frame clones and misses some; the assay was immunoSEQ multiplex PCR. The sample consists of roughly 10,000 clones, 60% to 80% of them appearing once. The sample was unsorted PBMCs, taken 0.4 years before starting antiretroviral therapy. These receptors were collected from a man younger than 45 with HIV.

Only one count was recorded for this clone. V gene TRBV19 combines with J gene TRBJ1-3, with 10 bases that match TRBD1. The CDR3 runs 18 residues. V was pared by 2 bases and J by 4 bases, with 11 bases of the junction left unmatched. In germline, CDR1 is LNHDA, CDR2 SQIVND (reference sequence). CDR3 sequence: CASSITSPGQGSGNTIYF. The CDR3 nucleotides read TGTGCCAGTAGTATAACCTCACCGGGACAGGGGTCCGGAAACACCATATATTTT.

The table lists this clone with a count of one. The chain has TRBV2 and TRBJ1-4; D call uncertain. Trimming cost V 6 bases and J 4 bases, with 15 bases left between them. There are 15 residues in the CDR3. The germline CDR1 and CDR2 sequences are SNHLY and FYNNEI. The CDR3 coding sequence is TGTGCCAGCAGCCGCACACCTCCCCTTAATGAAAAACTGTTTTTT. It codes for CASSRTPPLNEKLFF.

The chain joins TRBV28 to TRBJ1-5; possible D gene TRBD1, 5 bases. V shed 7 bases and J shed 3 bases, with 16 bases lying between them. This CDR3 is built from 15 residues. Germline V lookup: CDR1 MDHEN, CDR2 SYDVKM. The CDR3 region is CASNLVQGINQPQHF. CDR3 nucleotide sequence: TGTGCCAGCAACCTCGTGCAGGGCATCAATCAGCCCCAGCATTTT.

This clone has only a few counts. The chain uses TRBV19 and TRBJ2-7; either TRBD1 or TRBD2 may supply D (6 bases each). Trimming left V 3 bases short and J 6 bases short, with 21 bases between. Germline V gene data show CDR1 as LNHDA and CDR2 as SQIVND (reference sequence). This CDR3 is built from 16 residues. For the CDR3, the DNA is TGTGCCAGTAGTATCGGGTTGCGGACCCCGGGGGCCGAGCAGTACTTC. The encoded protein is CASSIGLRTPGAEQYF.

The J gene is TRBJ2-7, the V gene TRBV29-1; D gene uncertain. Germline CDR1 is SQVTM and CDR2 is ANQGSEA. This CDR3 contains 11 residues. V lost 5 bases and J 4 bases, leaving 9 bases between the germline ends. CDR3 bases: TGCAGCGTTTTTGGGGAATACGAGCAGTACTTC. This translates into CSVFGEYEQYF.

The chain carries TRBV9 and TRBJ2-1, with a tentative D call TRBD2 (7 bases). Germline V CDR1 and CDR2: SGDLS, YYNGEE. Trimming pared 0 bases from V and 10 bases from J, leaving 14 bases between. The CDR3 runs to 14 residues. This chain's CDR3 is CASSVEGGGYEQFF. For the CDR3, the DNA is TGTGCCAGCAGCGTAGAAGGGGGGGGTTACGAGCAGTTCTTC. Complete variable domain (other parts from reference TRBV9 and TRBJ2-1): DSGVTQTPKHLITATGQRVTLRCSPRSGDLSVYWYQQSLDQGLQFLIQYYNGEERAKGNILERFSAQQFPDLHSELNLSSLELGDSALYFCASSVEGGGYEQFFGPGTRLTVL.

This clone was seen once. This sequence joins TRBV21-1 and TRBJ2-7; TRBD2, the table's D call, lacks a check against the DNA. TRBV21-1 is a known pseudogene. This CDR3 region has 17 residues. This chain's CDR3 is CASSKGSGRALSYEQYF. As DNA, the CDR3 is TGTGCCAGCAGCAAAGGCAGCGGGAGGGCCCTCTCCTACGAGCAGTACTTC.

This sequence joins TRBV27 and TRBJ2-1; TRBD1 matches 7 bases. Per germline, CDR1 MNHEY and CDR2 SMNVEV (reference sequence). With V trimmed by 5 bases and J by 8 bases, 15 bases remained unmatched. The length of the CDR3 is 16 residues. DNA of the CDR3: TGTGCCAGCAGTGTCCCAGGGGGTAGGGTGAATGATGAGCAGTTCTTC. Protein sequence: CASSVPGGRVNDEQFF.

A few counts support this clone. The chain recombines TRBV6-1 with TRBJ1-2; TRBD1 agrees at 7 bases. V shed 4 bases and J 2 bases; nucleotides not matched to a gene: 10. This CDR3 spans 16 amino acids. CDR1 is MNHNS and CDR2 is SASEGT in the germline V gene. The CDR3 here is CASSAQAGGPNYGYTF. For the CDR3, the DNA is TGTGCCAGCAGTGCACAGGCAGGGGGGCCGAACTATGGCTACACCTTC.

The chain uses TRBV7-2 and TRBJ2-7; D uncertain. This CDR3 has 13 amino acids. V gave up 0 bases and J gave up 4 bases, with 7 bases separating them. Germline assignment: CDR1 SGHTA and CDR2 FQGNSA. This CDR3 reads CASSLAPDYEQYF. The CDR3 bases are TGTGCCAGCAGCTTAGCCCCCGATTACGAGCAGTACTTC.

The rearrangement joins TRBV4-3 to TRBJ2-1; TRBD2 might be the D (6 bases). The CDR3 covers 13 residues. V lost 0 bases and J 15 bases, leaving 15 bases between the germline ends. CDR1 is LGHNA, CDR2 YSLEER, per germline. The chain's CDR3 is CASSQDVAAQAFF. The CDR3 nucleotides are TGCGCCAGCAGCCAAGATGTAGCGGCCCAGGCGTTCTTC.

This clone was detected only a few times. The chain is built from TRBV9 and TRBJ2-7; no reliable D call. V lost 0 bases and J 0 bases, leaving 7 bases between the germline ends. CDR1 and CDR2 (germline): SGDLS, YYNGEE. The CDR3 runs 14 residues. The CDR3 sequence: CASSVADLSYEQYF. The CDR3 coding sequence is TGTGCCAGCAGCGTAGCTGACCTCTCCTACGAGCAGTACTTC.

The CDR3 reads CASSRRQGSQPQHF. CDR3 sequence (DNA): TGTGCCAGCAGTCGAAGACAGGGTAGCCAGCCCCAGCATTTT. This chain connects TRBV5-6 to TRBJ1-5, with TRBD1 identical over 7 bases. Germline lookup yields CDR1 SGHDT and CDR2 YYEEEE. The CDR3 spans 14 residues. V was pared by 5 bases and J by 7 bases, with 9 bases of the junction left unmatched.

This clone occurred a few times. V usage is TRBV13 and J usage is TRBJ2-7, with unresolved D. Deletions cut 5 bases from V and 2 bases from J, with 10 bases between. The germline CDR1 and CDR2 sequences are PRHDT and FYEKMQ (reference sequence). CDR3 length: 13 residues. The CDR3 reads CASSPSRTYEQYF. The CDR3 nucleotides read TGTGCCAGCAGCCCCTCCCGGACCTACGAGCAGTACTTC.

V and J are TRBV5-1 and TRBJ1-2, with a weak D call TRBD1 (5 bases). V dropped 2 bases and J dropped 4 bases, with 15 bases sitting between them. The germline V gene has CDR1 SGHRS and CDR2 YFSETQ. This CDR3 is 15 amino acids long. The CDR3, as DNA: TGCGCCAGCAGCTTATCTAGGGGAGGTGGCTATGGCTACACCTTC. Translating gives CASSLSRGGGYGYTF.

The genes are TRBV4-1 and TRBJ2-2; D is uncertain. V dropped 0 bases and J dropped 3 bases, with 8 bases sitting between them. The CDR3 length is 15 residues. CDR1 is MGHRA and CDR2 is YSYEKL in the germline V gene. This CDR3 reads CASSQEGRDTGELFF. The CDR3 nucleotides are TGCGCCAGCAGCCAAGAGGGTAGGGACACCGGGGAGCTGTTTTTT.

This clone showed up just a few times. The chain couples TRBV2 to TRBJ1-1, with D unresolved. With 5 bases removed from V and 1 base from J, the gap between germline ends came to 11 bases. CDR1 SNHLY and CDR2 FYNNEI come from the germline V gene. This CDR3 contains 14 residues. The CDR3 spells CASSYRGTNTEAFF. In DNA form, the CDR3 reads TGTGCCAGCAGTTACCGCGGAACGAACACTGAAGCTTTCTTT.

This chain uses TRBV27 with TRBJ2-2; D might be TRBD2 (6 bases). The CDR3 contains 18 residues. Per the germline V gene, CDR1 is MNHEY and CDR2 is SMNVEV (reference sequence). The ends were cut back, 3 bases at V and 7 bases at J, with 24 bases in the middle. Here the CDR3 DNA reads TGTGCCAGCAGTTTTACGTCCCTACTCGGAGGGGTAGGCGGGGAGCTGTTTTTT. The encoded protein is CASSFTSLLGGVGGELFF.

This clone qualifies as large. The genes are TRBV5-1 and TRBJ2-7; TRBD1 matches 8 bases. Germline CDR1 and CDR2: SGHRS and YFSETQ. The V gene end was trimmed by 3 bases and the J gene end by 0 bases; junction bases not matched to a gene: 2. The CDR3 is made up of 14 amino acids. CDR3 protein: CASSWTGPSYEQYF. CDR3 nucleotides: TGCGCCAGCAGCTGGACAGGGCCCTCCTACGAGCAGTACTTC.

The chain employs TRBV4-3 and TRBJ2-3; TRBD2 agrees at 7 bases. V lost 6 bases to trimming and J lost 0 bases; unmatched junction nucleotides: 9. This CDR3 contains 16 residues. Germline V CDR1 and CDR2: LGHNA, YSLEER. CDR3 DNA sequence: TGCGCCAGCAGTCTTGGGGGAGGGAGTAGCACAGATACGCAGTATTTT. Protein product: CASSLGGGSSTDTQYF.

The rearrangement links TRBV5-6 to TRBJ1-4; the match to TRBD1 covers 7 bases. CDR1 is SGHDT and CDR2 is YYEEEE in the germline V gene. V was pared by 4 bases and J by 7 bases, with 10 bases of the junction left unmatched. This CDR3 has 15 amino acids. DNA for the CDR3: TGTGCCAGCAGCCCGTGGACAGGCTGGAGTGAAAAACTGTTTTTT. This translates into CASSPWTGWSEKLFF.

J is TRBJ2-3 and V is TRBV5-4; 8 bases line up with TRBD2. The CDR3 has 15 amino acids. Germline V gene lookup returns CDR1 SGHNT and CDR2 YYREEE (reference sequence). V shed 4 bases, J shed 0 bases, and the junction held 4 bases outside the gene matches. This chain's CDR3 is CASSAGTRSTDTQYF. DNA for the CDR3: TGTGCCAGCAGCGCGGGGACTAGAAGCACAGATACGCAGTATTTT.

The gene calls are TRBV10-3 and TRBJ2-7; D perhaps matches TRBD1 (5 bases). V was clipped by 5 bases and J by 3 bases, with 8 bases between them. Germline V gene lookup returns CDR1 ENHRY and CDR2 SYGVKD. The CDR3 is 12 residues long. Here the CDR3 reads CAISRDSYEQYF. The CDR3 coding sequence is TGTGCCATCAGTCGCGACAGCTACGAGCAGTACTTC.

This clone was seen a single time. V gene TRBV15 combines with J gene TRBJ2-7, with D perhaps matching TRBD1 (5 bases). CDR1 is LNHNV and CDR2 is YYDKDF in the germline V gene (reference sequence). The CDR3 consists of 15 residues. V was trimmed by 3 bases and J by 2 bases, leaving 14 bases between them. The CDR3 loop is CATSRGQGQAYEQYF. CDR3 nucleotides: TGTGCCACCAGCAGGGGGCAGGGCCAGGCCTACGAGCAGTACTTC.

The chain joins TRBV5-1 to TRBJ1-2; no firm D call. The germline V and J ends were trimmed by 0 bases and 3 bases, with 12 bases remaining between them. Germline CDR1 SGHRS, CDR2 YFSETQ. The CDR3 totals 15 residues. CDR3 nucleotides: TGCGCCAGCAGCTTGGGAGTGGCCAGGTACTATGGCTACACCTTC. As protein: CASSLGVARYYGYTF.

The chain carries TRBV7-3 and TRBJ2-7; 7 bases are a match to TRBD1. Germline-derived CDR1 and CDR2 are SGHTA and FQGTGA. This CDR3 is built from 15 residues. J was trimmed by 3 bases and V by 5 bases; bases with no gene match: 10. In nucleotides, the CDR3 is TGTGCCAGCAGCCCAGAACAGGGACAGATCTACGAGCAGTACTTC. It is translated as CASSPEQGQIYEQYF. Full variable domain (remainder filled in from reference TRBV7-3 and TRBJ2-7): GAGVSQTPSNKVTEKGKYVELRCDPISGHTALYWYRQSLGQGPEFLIYFQGTGAADDSGLPNDRFFAVRPEGSVSTLKIQRTERGDSAVYLCASSPEQGQIYEQYFGPGTRLTVT.